These 18 T cell receptor beta chains originate from one sample sequenced in a study of T cells in Graves' hyperthyroidism and ophthalmopathy (dated by TCRdb to the late 2010s). The receptor library was made with multiplex PCR. Sequenced on an Illumina HiSeq 2000. The TCR beta CDR3 regions were amplified from the RNA transcripts. For the first round of RT-PCR on the TCR CDR3, the HTBI primer set was used together with the Qiagen OneStep RT-PCR kit. TCRdb passed the public sequencing reads through fastp at Q25 and MiXCR, retaining productive beta sequences. Here each entry gathers all rows of one CDR3 protein and keeps the most common genes and DNA. The sample yields roughly 580,000 distinct CDR3 sequences; around 42% were counted once. The ten top clones hold about 7.9% of the sample. The material sequenced was peripheral blood or thyroid tissue (not recorded which). The origin of the receptors is a woman aged 18 to 35 with Graves' hyperthyroidism. Donor details come from another sample of the same person, matched by shared clones.

This clonotype has at least ten counts. V is TRBV6-5 and J is TRBJ1-2; D may be TRBD1 (6 bases). Germline V gene sequence: CDR1 MNHEY, CDR2 SVGAGI. V gave up 0 bases and J gave up 7 bases, with 12 bases separating them. The CDR3 is 14 amino acids. For the CDR3, the DNA is TGTGCCAGCAGTTACTCTTCCAGGGGAGGTGGCTACACCTTC. Its translation is CASSYSSRGGGYTF.

This clonotype was detected many times. The chain recombines TRBV6-1 with TRBJ1-2; D is uncertain. The CDR3 contains 13 residues. CDR1 is MNHNS, CDR2 SASEGT, per germline. V lost 5 bases and J lost 3, with 10 bases in between. Here the CDR3 DNA reads TGTGCCAGCAGTCGCGGGCAAGACTATGGCTACACCTTC. Protein sequence: CASSRGQDYGYTF.

The genes are TRBV2 and TRBJ1-3; 8 bases align to TRBD1. CDR1 is SNHLY, CDR2 FYNNEI, per germline. This CDR3 is built from 15 residues. V trimming: 8 bases; J trimming: 2 bases; junction bases outside the gene matches: 8. CDR3 loop: CASPQTGVAGNTIYF. The DNA of the CDR3 is TGTGCCAGCCCCCAGACAGGGGTCGCTGGAAACACCATATATTTT. The whole variable domain, remainder taken from reference TRBV2 and TRBJ1-3, is EPEVTQTPSHQVTQMGQEVILRCVPISNHLYFYWYRQILGQKVEFLVSFYNNEISEKSEIFDDQFSVERPDGSNFTLKIRSTKLEDSAMYFCASPQTGVAGNTIYFGEGSWLTVV.

The chain uses TRBV29-1 and TRBJ2-7; tentatively, D is TRBD2 (6 bases). Looked up from germline, CDR1 is SQVTM and CDR2 is ANQGSEA. V was trimmed by 4 bases and J by 6 bases, leaving 13 bases between them. CDR3 size: 12 residues. The CDR3 region has the DNA TGCAGCGTTGGGGATCTCGGGGGCGAGCAGTACTTC. Translated, it gives CSVGDLGGEQYF.

This clonotype was observed many times. CDR3 in amino acids: CASSLETTNTEAFF. The CDR3 DNA follows: TGTGCCAGCAGCTTAGAGACGACGAACACTGAAGCTTTCTTT. The genes are TRBV7-9 and TRBJ1-1; D call uncertain. Trimming took 1 base from V and 1 from J, leaving 7 bases between them. This CDR3 region has 14 residues. CDR1 and CDR2 (germline): SEHNR, FQNEAQ (reference sequence).

The table lists this clonotype with a count of one. A much larger clonotype is one base distant, so this may be a read error. The chain couples TRBV7-8 to TRBJ2-5; possible D gene TRBD2, 5 bases. Germline V lookup: CDR1 SGHVS, CDR2 FQNEAQ. The CDR3 sequence is 17 residues long. CDR3 loop: CAGSLALGIAFQETQYF. In DNA, the CDR3 is TGTGCCGGCAGCTTAGCGCTGGGAATAGCCTTCCAAGAGACCCAGTACTTC.

A note on this clonotype: A clone one base away is much larger, so this may be a read error. The chain has TRBV24-1 and TRBJ2-5, with a weak D call TRBD2 (5 bases). V gave up 7 bases and J gave up 5 bases, with 19 bases separating them. The V gene's germline CDR1 is KGHDR and CDR2 SFDVKD. The CDR3 runs 15 residues. As DNA, the CDR3 is TGTGCCACCAGGGCCGGGCGATTAACGGGGGAGACCCAGTACTTC. Encoded protein: CATRAGRLTGETQYF.

The chain is built from TRBV11-2 and TRBJ2-7, with a tentative D call TRBD2 (5 bases). V lost 4 bases and J 3 bases, leaving 19 bases between the germline ends. This CDR3 is 16 amino acids long. Germline V gene lookup returns CDR1 SGHAT and CDR2 FQNNGV. CDR3 sequence: CASSSGETNRNYEQYF. CDR3 DNA sequence: TGTGCCAGCAGCTCAGGTGAGACTAACCGAAACTACGAGCAGTACTTC.

J is TRBJ1-5 and V is TRBV6-6; TRBD1 matches 7 bases. The CDR3 spans 14 residues. Looked up from germline, CDR1 is MNHNY and CDR2 is SVGAGI (reference sequence). V lost 4 bases, J lost 6 bases, and 6 bases stayed unmatched. CDR3 coding DNA: TGTGCCAGCAGTTCCCGACAGGGAAGTCAGCCCCAGCATTTT. Translating it yields CASSSRQGSQPQHF.

As to this clonotype: It may be a read error: a sequence one base away is much more abundant. The gene calls are TRBV29-1 and TRBJ2-7; no clear D. The germline CDR1 and CDR2 sequences are SQVTM and ANQGSEA. The CDR3 covers 15 residues. In nucleotides, the CDR3 is TGCAGCGTTCGACCTCGGGCAGGAGATTCCTACGGGCAGTACTTC. Its protein is CSVRPRAGDSYGQYF.

This clonotype has ten or more counts. V gene TRBV14 combines with J gene TRBJ1-5; no firm D call. The CDR3 consists of 13 residues. Germline V CDR1 and CDR2: SGHDN, FVKESK. The V and J ends lost 2 bases and 0 bases respectively, with 2 bases between them. CDR3 residues: CASSQSSNQPQHF. CDR3 nucleotide sequence: TGTGCCAGCAGCCAAAGTAGCAATCAGCCCCAGCATTTT.

Of note for this clonotype: Possible read error: a much larger clone is one base away. The chain is built from TRBV7-3 and TRBJ1-5; possible D gene TRBD1, 6 bases. Germline assignment: CDR1 SGHTA and CDR2 FQGTGA. The V end lost 6 bases, the J end lost 0 bases, and 9 bases lay between the germline ends. The CDR3 spans 14 residues. The CDR3 DNA follows: TGTGCCAGCAGTAGACAGGTTAGCAATCAGCCCCAGCATTTT. Protein product: CASSRQVSNQPQHF.

The chain carries TRBV29-1 and TRBJ2-6, with 9 bases lining up with TRBD1. The CDR3 has 17 amino acids. Germline CDR1 SQVTM, CDR2 ANQGSEA. J was trimmed by 3 bases and V by 4 bases; bases with no gene match: 10. CDR3 sequence (DNA): TGCAGCGTTGGTCGACAGGGGGATATCTTTGGGGCCAACGTCCTGACTTTC. This sequence encodes CSVGRQGDIFGANVLTF.

The sample holds a few counts of this clonotype. V is TRBV9 and J is TRBJ1-1; D ambiguous. Germline CDR1 is SGDLS and CDR2 is YYNGEE. The CDR3 has 13 residues. Trimming took 6 bases from V and 4 from J, leaving 13 bases between them. The CDR3 sequence is CASMSGVGTEAFF. CDR3 DNA: TGTGCCAGCATGAGCGGGGTCGGCACTGAAGCTTTCTTT.

The chain combines TRBV20-1 with TRBJ1-4; tentatively, D is TRBD1 (5 bases). Per the germline V gene, CDR1 is DFQATT and CDR2 is SNEGSKA (reference sequence). Between the trimmed V and J ends, which lost 0 bases and 5 bases, there was a span of 10 bases. The CDR3 spans 14 residues. The CDR3 bases are TGCAGTGCTAGAGATTTGGCAGGGAATGAAAAACTGTTTTTT. It encodes CSARDLAGNEKLFF.

The J gene is TRBJ1-2, the V gene TRBV25-1; TRBD1 matches at 10 bases. V lost 5 bases and J lost 8; bases outside the gene matches: 11. Germline lookup yields CDR1 MGHDK and CDR2 SYGVNS. This CDR3 contains 15 residues. Here the CDR3 reads CASSTPGTGVFGYTF. CDR3 DNA: TGTGCCAGCAGTACCCCCGGGACAGGGGTCTTCGGCTACACCTTC.

V usage is TRBV7-2 and J usage is TRBJ1-1, with D perhaps matching TRBD1 (6 bases). The length of the CDR3 is 13 residues. V lost 7 bases to trimming and J lost 5 bases, with 14 bases between them. Germline loops: CDR1 SGHTA, CDR2 FQGNSA. DNA of the CDR3: TGTGCCAGCACCTTGGCGCAGGGGACTGAAGCTTTCTTT. Translation: CASTLAQGTEAFF. Looking up the rest from reference TRBV7-2 and TRBJ1-1 gives the full variable domain: GAGVSQSPSNKVTEKGKDVELRCDPISGHTALYWYRQSLGQGLEFLIYFQGNSAPDKSGLPSDRFSAERTGGSVSTLTIQRTQQEDSAVYLCASTLAQGTEAFFGQGTRLTVV.

This clonotype was picked up many times. CDR3 in DNA: TGTGCCAGCAGCACCCAGGGTTACGAGCAGTACTTC. Translated: CASSTQGYEQYF. The chain employs TRBV7-2 and TRBJ2-7; possible D gene TRBD1, 5 bases. The CDR3 covers 12 residues. Trimming removed 5 bases at V and 4 bases at J, with 9 bases between. CDR1 is SGHTA, CDR2 FQGNSA, per germline.